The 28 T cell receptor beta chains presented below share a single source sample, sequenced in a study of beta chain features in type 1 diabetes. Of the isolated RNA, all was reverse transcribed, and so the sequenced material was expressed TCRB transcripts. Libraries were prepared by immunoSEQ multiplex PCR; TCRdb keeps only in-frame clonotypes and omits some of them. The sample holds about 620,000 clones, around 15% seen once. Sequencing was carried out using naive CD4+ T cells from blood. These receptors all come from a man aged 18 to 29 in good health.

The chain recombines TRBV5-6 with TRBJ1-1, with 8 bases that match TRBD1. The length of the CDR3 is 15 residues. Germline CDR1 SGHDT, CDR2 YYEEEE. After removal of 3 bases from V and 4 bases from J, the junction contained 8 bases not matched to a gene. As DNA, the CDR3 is TGTGCCAGCAGCTGGGGGACAGGAATTTCCACTGAAGCTTTCTTT. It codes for CASSWGTGISTEAFF.

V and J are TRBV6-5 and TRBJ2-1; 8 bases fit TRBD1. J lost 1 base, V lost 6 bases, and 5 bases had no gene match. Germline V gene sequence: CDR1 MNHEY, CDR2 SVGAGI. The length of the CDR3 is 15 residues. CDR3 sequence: CASSPTGGSYNEQFF. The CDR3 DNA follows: TGTGCCAGCAGCCCTACAGGGGGATCCTACAATGAGCAGTTCTTC.

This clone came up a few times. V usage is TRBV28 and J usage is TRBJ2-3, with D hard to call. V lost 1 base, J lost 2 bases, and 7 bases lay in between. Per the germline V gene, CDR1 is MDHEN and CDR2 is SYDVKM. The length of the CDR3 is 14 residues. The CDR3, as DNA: TGTGCCAGCAGTTTATCAGGAATCACAGATACGCAGTATTTT. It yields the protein CASSLSGITDTQYF.

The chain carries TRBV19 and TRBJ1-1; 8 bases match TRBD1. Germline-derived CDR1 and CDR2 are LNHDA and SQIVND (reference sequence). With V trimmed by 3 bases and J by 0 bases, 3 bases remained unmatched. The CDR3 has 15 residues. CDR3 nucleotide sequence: TGTGCCAGTAGTATCGACAGGGGAATGAACACTGAAGCTTTCTTT. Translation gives CASSIDRGMNTEAFF.

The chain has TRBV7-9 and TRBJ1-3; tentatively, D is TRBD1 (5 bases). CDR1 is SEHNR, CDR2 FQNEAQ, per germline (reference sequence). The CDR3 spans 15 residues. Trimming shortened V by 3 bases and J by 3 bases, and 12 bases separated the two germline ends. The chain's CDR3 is CASSFESGVGNTIYF. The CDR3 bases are TGTGCCAGCAGCTTCGAATCGGGGGTTGGAAACACCATATATTTT.

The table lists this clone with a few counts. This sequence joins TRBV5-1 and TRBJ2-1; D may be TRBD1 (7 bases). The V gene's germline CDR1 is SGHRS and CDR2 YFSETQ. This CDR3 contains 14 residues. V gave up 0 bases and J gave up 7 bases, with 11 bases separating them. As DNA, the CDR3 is TGCGCCAGCAGCTTGGTGGCAGGGGGGAATGAGCAGTTCTTC. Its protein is CASSLVAGGNEQFF.

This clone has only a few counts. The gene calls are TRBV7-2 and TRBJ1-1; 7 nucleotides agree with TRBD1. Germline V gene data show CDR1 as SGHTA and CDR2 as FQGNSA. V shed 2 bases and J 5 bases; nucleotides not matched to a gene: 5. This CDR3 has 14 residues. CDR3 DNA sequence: TGTGCCAGCAGCTTAACAGGGGTGGGGACTGAAGCTTTCTTT. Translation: CASSLTGVGTEAFF.

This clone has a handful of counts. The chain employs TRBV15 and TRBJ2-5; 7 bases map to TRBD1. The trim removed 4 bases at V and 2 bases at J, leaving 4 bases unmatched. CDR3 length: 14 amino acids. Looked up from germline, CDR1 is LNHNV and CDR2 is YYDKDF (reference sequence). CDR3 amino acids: CATSTGDRQETQYF. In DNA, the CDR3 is TGTGCCACCAGCACCGGGGACAGACAAGAGACCCAGTACTTC.

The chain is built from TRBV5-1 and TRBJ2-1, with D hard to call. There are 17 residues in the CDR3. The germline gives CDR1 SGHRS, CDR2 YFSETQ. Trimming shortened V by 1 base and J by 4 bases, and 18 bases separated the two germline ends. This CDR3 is CASSLRRGQNLYNEQFF. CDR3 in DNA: TGCGCCAGCAGCTTGAGGCGCGGCCAGAACTTGTACAATGAGCAGTTCTTC.

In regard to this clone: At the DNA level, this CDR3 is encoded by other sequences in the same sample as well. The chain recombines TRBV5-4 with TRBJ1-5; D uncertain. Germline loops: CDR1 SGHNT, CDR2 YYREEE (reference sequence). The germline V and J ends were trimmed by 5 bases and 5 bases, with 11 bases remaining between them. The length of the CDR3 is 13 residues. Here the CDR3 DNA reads TGTGCCAGCAGTCCCGGCAGAGATCAGCCCCAGCATTTT. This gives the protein CASSPGRDQPQHF.

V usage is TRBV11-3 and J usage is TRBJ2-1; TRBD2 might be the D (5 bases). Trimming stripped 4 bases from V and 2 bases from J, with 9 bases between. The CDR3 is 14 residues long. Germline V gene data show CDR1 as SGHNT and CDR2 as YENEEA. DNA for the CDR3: TGTGCCAGCAGCTCGTTCGGGGCCTACAATGAGCAGTTCTTC. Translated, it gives CASSSFGAYNEQFF.

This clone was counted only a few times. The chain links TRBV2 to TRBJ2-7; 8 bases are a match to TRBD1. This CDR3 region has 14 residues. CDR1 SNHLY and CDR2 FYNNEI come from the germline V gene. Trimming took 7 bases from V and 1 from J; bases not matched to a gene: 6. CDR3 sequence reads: CASNSGQASYEQYF. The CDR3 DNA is TGTGCCAGCAATTCGGGACAGGCTTCCTACGAGCAGTACTTC.

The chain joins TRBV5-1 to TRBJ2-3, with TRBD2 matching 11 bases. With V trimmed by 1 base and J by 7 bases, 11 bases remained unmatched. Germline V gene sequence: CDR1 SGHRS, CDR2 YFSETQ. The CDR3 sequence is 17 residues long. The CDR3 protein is CASSLLLSGGARNTQYF. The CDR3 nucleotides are TGCGCCAGCAGCTTGCTCCTTAGCGGGGGGGCACGGAATACGCAGTATTTT.

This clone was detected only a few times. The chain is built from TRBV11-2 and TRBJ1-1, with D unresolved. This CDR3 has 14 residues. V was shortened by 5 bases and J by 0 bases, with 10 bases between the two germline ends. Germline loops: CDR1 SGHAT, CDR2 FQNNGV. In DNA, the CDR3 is TGTGCCAGCAGCCCTGTTCCGATGAACACTGAAGCTTTCTTT. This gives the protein CASSPVPMNTEAFF. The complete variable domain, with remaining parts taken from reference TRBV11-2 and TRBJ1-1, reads EAGVAQSPRYKIIEKRQSVAFWCNPISGHATLYWYQQILGQGPKLLIQFQNNGVVDDSQLPKDRFSAERLKGVDSTLKIQPAKLEDSAVYLCASSPVPMNTEAFFGQGTRLTVV.

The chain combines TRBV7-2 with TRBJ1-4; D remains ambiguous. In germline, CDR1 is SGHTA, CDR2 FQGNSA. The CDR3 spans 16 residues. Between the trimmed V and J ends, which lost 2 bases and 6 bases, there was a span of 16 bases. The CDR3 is CASSLFGRVTDEKLFF. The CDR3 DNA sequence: TGTGCCAGCAGCTTATTCGGGCGGGTGACGGATGAAAAACTGTTTTTT.

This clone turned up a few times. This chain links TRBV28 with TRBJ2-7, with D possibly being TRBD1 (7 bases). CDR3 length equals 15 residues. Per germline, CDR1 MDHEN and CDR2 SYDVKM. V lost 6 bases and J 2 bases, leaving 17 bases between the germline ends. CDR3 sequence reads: CASSRFRGDTYEQYF. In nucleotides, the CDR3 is TGTGCCAGCAGCCGCTTCAGGGGGGATACCTACGAGCAGTACTTC.

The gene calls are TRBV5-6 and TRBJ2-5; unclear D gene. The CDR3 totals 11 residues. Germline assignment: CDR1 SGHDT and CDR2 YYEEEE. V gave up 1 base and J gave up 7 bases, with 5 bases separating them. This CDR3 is CASSLRGTQYF. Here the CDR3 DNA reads TGTGCCAGCAGCTTGAGAGGGACCCAGTACTTC.

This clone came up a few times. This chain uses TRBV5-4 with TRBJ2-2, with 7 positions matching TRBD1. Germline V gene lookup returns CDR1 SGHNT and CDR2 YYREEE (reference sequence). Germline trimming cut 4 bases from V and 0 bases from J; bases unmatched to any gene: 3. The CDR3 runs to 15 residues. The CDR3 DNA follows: TGTGCCAGCAGCCGGGACAGAGCGAACACCGGGGAGCTGTTTTTT. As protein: CASSRDRANTGELFF.

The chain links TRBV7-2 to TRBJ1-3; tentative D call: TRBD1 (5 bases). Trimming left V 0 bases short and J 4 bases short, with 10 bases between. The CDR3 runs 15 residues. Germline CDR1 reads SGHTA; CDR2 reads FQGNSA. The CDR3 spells CASSLASGLGNTIYF. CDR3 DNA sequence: TGTGCCAGCAGCTTAGCTTCAGGGTTAGGAAACACCATATATTTT. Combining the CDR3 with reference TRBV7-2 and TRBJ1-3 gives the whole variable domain GAGVSQSPSNKVTEKGKDVELRCDPISGHTALYWYRQSLGQGLEFLIYFQGNSAPDKSGLPSDRFSAERTGGSVSTLTIQRTQQEDSAVYLCASSLASGLGNTIYFGEGSWLTVV.

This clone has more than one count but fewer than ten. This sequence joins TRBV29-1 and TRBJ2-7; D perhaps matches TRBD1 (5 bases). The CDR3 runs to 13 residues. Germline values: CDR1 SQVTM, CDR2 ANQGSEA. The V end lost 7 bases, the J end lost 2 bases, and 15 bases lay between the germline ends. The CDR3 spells CSAAGQAAYEQYF. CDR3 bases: TGCAGCGCGGCAGGGCAGGCCGCCTACGAGCAGTACTTC.

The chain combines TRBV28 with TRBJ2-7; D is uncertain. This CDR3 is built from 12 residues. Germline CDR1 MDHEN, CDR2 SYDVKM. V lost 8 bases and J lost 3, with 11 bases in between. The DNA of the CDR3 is TGTGCCAGCGGGTCTGAGTTCTACGAGCAGTACTTC. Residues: CASGSEFYEQYF.

As DNA, the CDR3 is TGCGCCAGCAGCTCCAAGAGGGTGGGGAACTATGGCTACACCTTC. Translation gives CASSSKRVGNYGYTF. This sequence joins TRBV4-3 and TRBJ1-2, with D unclear. Per germline, CDR1 LGHNA and CDR2 YSLEER. This CDR3 spans 15 amino acids. V dropped 5 bases and J dropped 2 bases, with 15 bases sitting between them.

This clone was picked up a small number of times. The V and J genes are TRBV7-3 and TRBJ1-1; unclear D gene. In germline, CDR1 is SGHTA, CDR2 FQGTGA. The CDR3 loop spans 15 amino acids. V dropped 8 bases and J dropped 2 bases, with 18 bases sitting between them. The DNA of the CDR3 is TGTGCCAGCGGAGATGGGCTATGGGGAAACACTGAAGCTTTCTTT. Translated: CASGDGLWGNTEAFF.

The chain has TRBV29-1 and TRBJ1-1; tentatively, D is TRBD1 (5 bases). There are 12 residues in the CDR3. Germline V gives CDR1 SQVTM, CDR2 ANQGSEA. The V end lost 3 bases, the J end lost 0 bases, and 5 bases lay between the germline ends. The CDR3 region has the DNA TGCAGCGTTGACAGGGTGAACACTGAAGCTTTCTTT. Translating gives CSVDRVNTEAFF.

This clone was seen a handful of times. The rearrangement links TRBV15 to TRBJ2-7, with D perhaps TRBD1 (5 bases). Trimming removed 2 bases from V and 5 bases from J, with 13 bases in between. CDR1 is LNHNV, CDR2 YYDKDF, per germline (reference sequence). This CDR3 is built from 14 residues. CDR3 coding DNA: TGTGCCACCAGCAGAACCATTGCGACAGACGAGCAGTACTTC. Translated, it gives CATSRTIATDEQYF.

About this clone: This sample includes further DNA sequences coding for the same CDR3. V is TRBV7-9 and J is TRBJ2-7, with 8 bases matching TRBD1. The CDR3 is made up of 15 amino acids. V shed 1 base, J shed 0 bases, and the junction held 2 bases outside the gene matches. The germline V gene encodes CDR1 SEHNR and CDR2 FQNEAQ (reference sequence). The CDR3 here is CASSLGTGSSYEQYF. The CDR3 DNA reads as TGTGCCAGCAGCTTAGGGACAGGGAGCTCCTACGAGCAGTACTTC.

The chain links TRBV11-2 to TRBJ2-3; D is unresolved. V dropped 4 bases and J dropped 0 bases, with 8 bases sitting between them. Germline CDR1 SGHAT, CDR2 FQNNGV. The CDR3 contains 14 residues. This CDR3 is CASSSLLSTDTQYF. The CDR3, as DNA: TGTGCCAGCAGCTCACTACTGAGCACAGATACGCAGTATTTT. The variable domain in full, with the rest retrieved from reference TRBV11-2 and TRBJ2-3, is EAGVAQSPRYKIIEKRQSVAFWCNPISGHATLYWYQQILGQGPKLLIQFQNNGVVDDSQLPKDRFSAERLKGVDSTLKIQPAKLEDSAVYLCASSSLLSTDTQYFGPGTRLTVL.

The CDR3 nucleotides read TGTGCCAGCAGCCAGACGCCCAGTCTCCCGGGGACCCAGTACTTC. It is translated as CASSQTPSLPGTQYF. J is TRBJ2-5 and V is TRBV7-3; D remains unclear. Germline V gives CDR1 SGHTA, CDR2 FQGTGA. This CDR3 is 15 amino acids long. Deletions cut 5 bases from V and 7 bases from J, with 20 bases between.